This entry features one T cell receptor beta chain sequence. The antigen this receptor binds is unknown. Per-base quality was not reported, and no clone a single base away is much larger than it. This entry belongs to a study of control samples from healthy donors and cancer patients (dated by TCRdb to between 2020 and 2021). At the junction V is shortened by 0 bases and J by 2 bases, with 23 bases in between. The germline V gene gives CDR1 as LGHNA and CDR2 as YNFKEQ. Including cysteine and phenylalanine, the CDR3 has 19 amino acids. The only DNA kept is the CDR3, 57 bases in frame from the first base. Receptor amplification or capture employed the immunoSEQ multiplex PCR assay. In TCRdb, the immuneACCESS table is reduced to in-frame sequences with V and J assigned. These tables do not hold every clone; where another copy was compared, an unresolved V gene accounts for under half, and the others remain unexplained. This sample has roughly 130,000 clones in its table, and more than 80% of those were observed once. The leading ten clones occupy over 2% of the sample.

The chain joins TRBV4-2 to TRBJ2-7; TRBD1 is possibly the D segment (6 matching bases). This receptor was obtained from a man aged 18 to 30 in good health. Material: blood. The DNA sequence is as follows: TGTGCCAGCAGCCAAGACCGAGGGGGAAACCTCGACGGAGCCTACGAGCAGTACTTC. The encoded protein is CASSQDRGGNLDGAYEQYF.